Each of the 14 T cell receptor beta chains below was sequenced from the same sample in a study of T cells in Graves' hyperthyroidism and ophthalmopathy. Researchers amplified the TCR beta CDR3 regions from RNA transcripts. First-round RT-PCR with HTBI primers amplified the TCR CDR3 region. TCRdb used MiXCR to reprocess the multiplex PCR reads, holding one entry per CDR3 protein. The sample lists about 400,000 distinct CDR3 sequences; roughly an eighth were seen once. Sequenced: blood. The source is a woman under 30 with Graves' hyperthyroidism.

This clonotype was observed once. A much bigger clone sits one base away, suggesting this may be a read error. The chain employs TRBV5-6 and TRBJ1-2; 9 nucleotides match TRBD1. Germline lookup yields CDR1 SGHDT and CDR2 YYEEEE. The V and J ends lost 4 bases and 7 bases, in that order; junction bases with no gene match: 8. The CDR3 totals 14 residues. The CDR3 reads CASSGTTGGCGYTF. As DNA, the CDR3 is TGTGCCAGCAGCGGAACGACAGGGGGGTGTGGCTACACCTTC.

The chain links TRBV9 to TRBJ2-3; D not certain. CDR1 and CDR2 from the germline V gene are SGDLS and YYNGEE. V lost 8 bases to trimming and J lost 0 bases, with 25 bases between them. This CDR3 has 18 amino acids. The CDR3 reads CASLNSLELFTSTDTQYF. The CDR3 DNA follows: TGTGCCAGTTTAAACTCACTGGAACTTTTTACTAGCACAGATACGCAGTATTTT.

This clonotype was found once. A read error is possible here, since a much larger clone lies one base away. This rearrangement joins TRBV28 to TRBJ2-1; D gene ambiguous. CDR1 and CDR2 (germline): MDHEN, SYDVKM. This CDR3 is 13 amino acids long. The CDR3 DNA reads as TGTGCCAGCGGGCGGCGGTTCGCCAATGGGCAGTTCTTC. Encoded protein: CASGRRFANGQFF.

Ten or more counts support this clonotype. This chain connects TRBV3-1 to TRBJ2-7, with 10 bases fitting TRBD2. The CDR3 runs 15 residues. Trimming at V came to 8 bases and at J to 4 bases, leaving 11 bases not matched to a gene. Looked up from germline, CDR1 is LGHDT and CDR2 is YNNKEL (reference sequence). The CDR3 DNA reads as TGTGCCAGCGGACCAGCGGGAGGGCCCCTTTACGAGCAGTACTTC. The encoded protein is CASGPAGGPLYEQYF.

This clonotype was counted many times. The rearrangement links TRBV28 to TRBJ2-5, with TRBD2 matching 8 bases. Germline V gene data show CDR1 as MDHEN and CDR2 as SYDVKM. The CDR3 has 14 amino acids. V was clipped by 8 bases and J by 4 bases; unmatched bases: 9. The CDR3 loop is CASSGGGRRETQYF. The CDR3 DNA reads TGTGCCAGCTCCGGCGGGGGGCGGAGAGAGACCCAGTACTTC.

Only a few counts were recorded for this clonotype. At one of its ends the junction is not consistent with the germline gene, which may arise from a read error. Here the CDR3 DNA reads TGTACCAGCAGCTTAGCTCCGGGTGGTGGCTATGGCTACACCTTC. Residues: CTSSLAPGGGYGYTF. The V gene is TRBV7-9, the J gene TRBJ1-2, with D unresolved. The CDR3 has 15 amino acids. CDR1 and CDR2 from the germline V gene are SEHNR and FQNEAQ (reference sequence).

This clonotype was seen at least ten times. CDR3 in amino acids: CASRNPNSPLHF. For the CDR3, the DNA is TGTGCCAGCCGGAACCCCAATTCACCCCTCCACTTT. This chain connects TRBV6-1 to TRBJ1-6; D is unclear. In germline, CDR1 is MNHNS, CDR2 SASEGT. The CDR3 covers 12 residues. Trimming pared 8 bases from V and 7 bases from J, leaving 9 bases between.

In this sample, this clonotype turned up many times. CDR3 protein: CASSITGTEAFF. Here the CDR3 DNA reads TGTGCCAGTAGTATTACCGGGACTGAAGCTTTCTTT. The chain has TRBV19 and TRBJ1-1; D ambiguous. V was clipped by 3 bases and J by 5 bases, with 7 bases between them. The CDR3 sequence is 12 residues long. Germline V gene data show CDR1 as LNHDA and CDR2 as SQIVND (reference sequence).

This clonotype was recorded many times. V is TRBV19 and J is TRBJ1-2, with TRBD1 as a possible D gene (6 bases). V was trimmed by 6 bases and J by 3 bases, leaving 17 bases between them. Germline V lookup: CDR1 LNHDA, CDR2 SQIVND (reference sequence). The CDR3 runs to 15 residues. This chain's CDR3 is CASRTGTSAYYGYTF. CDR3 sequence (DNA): TGTGCCAGTAGAACCGGGACATCCGCTTACTATGGCTACACCTTC.

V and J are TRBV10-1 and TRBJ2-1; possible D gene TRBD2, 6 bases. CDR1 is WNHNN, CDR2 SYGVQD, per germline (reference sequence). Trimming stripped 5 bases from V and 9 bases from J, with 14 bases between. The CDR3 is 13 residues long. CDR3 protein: CASSPGTGAEQFF. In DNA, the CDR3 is TGCGCCAGCAGTCCCGGGACTGGGGCTGAGCAGTTCTTC.

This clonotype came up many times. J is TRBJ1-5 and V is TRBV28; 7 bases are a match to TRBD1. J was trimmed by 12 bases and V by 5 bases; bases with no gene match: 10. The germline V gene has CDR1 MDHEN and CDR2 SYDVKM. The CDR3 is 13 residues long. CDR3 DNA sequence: TGTGCCAGCAGTCTAATAACGACAGGGCTCCAGCATTTT. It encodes CASSLITTGLQHF.

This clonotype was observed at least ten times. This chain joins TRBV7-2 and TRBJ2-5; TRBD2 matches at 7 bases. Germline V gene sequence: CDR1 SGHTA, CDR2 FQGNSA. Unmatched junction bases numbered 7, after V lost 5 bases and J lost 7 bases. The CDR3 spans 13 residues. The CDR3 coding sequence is TGTGCCAGCAGCACCGGGACTATAGGGACCCAGTACTTC. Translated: CASSTGTIGTQYF.

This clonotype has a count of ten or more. The CDR3 sequence is CASSQGENTEAFF. CDR3 bases: TGTGCCAGCTCACAAGGGGAAAACACTGAAGCTTTCTTT. The V and J genes are TRBV18 and TRBJ1-1; the D gene is possibly TRBD1 (5 bases). The CDR3 runs to 13 residues. CDR1 KGHSH and CDR2 LQKENI come from the germline V gene. The V gene lost 4 bases and the J gene lost 2 bases, with 8 bases spanning the gap. Full variable domain (missing parts from reference TRBV18 and TRBJ1-1): NAGVMQNPRHLVRRRGQEARLRCSPMKGHSHVYWYRQLPEEGLKFMVYLQKENIIDESGMPKERFSAEFPKEGPSILRIQQVVRGDSAAYFCASSQGENTEAFFGQGTRLTVV.

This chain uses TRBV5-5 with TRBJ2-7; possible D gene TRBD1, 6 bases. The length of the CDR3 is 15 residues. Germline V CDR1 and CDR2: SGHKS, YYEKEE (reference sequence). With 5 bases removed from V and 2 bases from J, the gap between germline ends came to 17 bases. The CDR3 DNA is TGTGCCAGCAGTTTCGGTGGTTCAGGGGCCTACGAGCAGTACTTC. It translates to CASSFGGSGAYEQYF.